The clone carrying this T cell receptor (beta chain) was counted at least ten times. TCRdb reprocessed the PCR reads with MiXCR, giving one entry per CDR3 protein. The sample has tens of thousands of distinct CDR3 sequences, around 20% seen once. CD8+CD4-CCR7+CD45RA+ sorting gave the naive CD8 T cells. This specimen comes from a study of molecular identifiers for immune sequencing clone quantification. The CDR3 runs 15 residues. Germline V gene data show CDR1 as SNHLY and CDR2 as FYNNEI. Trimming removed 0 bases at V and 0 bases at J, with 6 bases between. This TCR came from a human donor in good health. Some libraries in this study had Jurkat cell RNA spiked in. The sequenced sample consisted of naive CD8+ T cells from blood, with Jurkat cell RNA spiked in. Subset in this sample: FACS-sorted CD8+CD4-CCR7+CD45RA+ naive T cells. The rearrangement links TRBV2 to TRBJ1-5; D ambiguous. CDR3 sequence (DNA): TGTGCCAGCAGTGAAGCAGGTTATAGCAATCAGCCCCAGCATTTT. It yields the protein CASSEAGYSNQPQHF.